A single sample gave rise to the 5 T cell receptor beta chains below, sequenced in a study of cytomegalovirus exposure and HLA in healthy donors. The primer mix had 60 Vbeta and 13 Jbeta primers. Clones were read by immunoSEQ multiplex PCR, and TCRdb kept only the in-frame ones, dropping some. The sample yields over 95,000 clones, about 78% seen once. Sequences were obtained from PBMCs. These receptors came from a woman in her thirties in good health and CMV-seropositive.

The gene calls are TRBV11-1 and TRBJ2-2; 7 positions agree with TRBD1. Germline V gene lookup returns CDR1 SGHAT and CDR2 FQDESV (reference sequence). This CDR3 contains 14 residues. Unmatched junction bases numbered 5, after V lost 5 bases and J lost 5 bases. This CDR3 reads CASSKTGLTGELFF. DNA for the CDR3: TGTGCCAGCAGCAAGACAGGGTTGACCGGGGAGCTGTTTTTT.

The chain is built from TRBV19 and TRBJ2-1; D may be TRBD1 (6 bases). Germline CDR1 and CDR2: LNHDA and SQIVND (reference sequence). Trimming took 0 bases from V and 1 from J, leaving 19 bases between them. The CDR3 extends over 19 amino acids. The CDR3 DNA sequence: TGTGCCAGTAGTATAGATGTTTTAAGCGACAGGCCATCCTACAATGAGCAGTTCTTC. Its translation is CASSIDVLSDRPSYNEQFF.

This clone was seen a handful of times. The rearrangement links TRBV7-3 to TRBJ2-3; 15 bases map to TRBD2. J lost 1 base, V lost 5 bases, and 4 bases had no gene match. The CDR3 is 17 residues long. CDR1 and CDR2 from the germline V gene are SGHTA and FQGTGA. The CDR3 sequence is CASSRTSGGVGTDTQYF. The CDR3 DNA reads TGTGCCAGCAGCCGGACTAGCGGGGGGGTTGGCACAGATACGCAGTATTTT.

In this sample, this clone turned up a few times. This chain uses TRBV4-1 with TRBJ2-4, with D possibly TRBD2 on 7 matching bases. The germline CDR1 and CDR2 sequences are MGHRA and YSYEKL. This CDR3 spans 16 amino acids. The ends were cut back, 2 bases at V and 3 bases at J, with 14 bases in the middle. CDR3 sequence: CASSQRGGLSKNIQYF. CDR3 sequence (DNA): TGCGCCAGCAGCCAAAGGGGGGGCTTAAGCAAAAACATTCAGTACTTC.

The rearrangement links TRBV7-3 to TRBJ1-2; D gene uncertain. From germline, CDR1 is SGHTA and CDR2 FQGTGA. This CDR3 region has 14 residues. Trimming removed 2 bases from V and 7 bases from J, with 14 bases in between. The CDR3 DNA is TGTGCCAGCAGCTTATCGCACAGTTATGGTGGCTACACCTTC. Amino acids: CASSLSHSYGGYTF.